Sequencing of this T cell receptor beta chain was carried out in a study of blood T cell repertoires in COVID-19. For the study at large: Acute and convalescent COVID-19 samples came from the United States, Italy and Spain. The cDNA or gDNA used as material had been derived from T cells, B-cell-depleted T cells, or PBMCs.

Clones were sequenced by immunoSEQ multiplex PCR, and TCRdb holds only the in-frame ones, with some missing. The sample records fewer than 300,000 clones, under 90% being singletons. Sequencing used peripheral blood. The clonotype comes from a human donor in a cohort sampled during active COVID-19.

CDR3 protein: CASRGTVNTGELFF. The CDR3 DNA reads as TGCGCCAGCAGGGGGACAGTGAACACCGGGGAGCTGTTTTTT. V usage is TRBV4-3 and J usage is TRBJ2-2; 7 nucleotides align to TRBD1. The CDR3 spans 14 residues. Germline lookup yields CDR1 LGHNA and CDR2 YSLEER. J lost 1 base, V lost 6 bases, and 2 bases had no gene match.